Listed below are T cell receptor beta chains from one sample, sequenced in a study of shared clonotypes between healthy human individuals. Generated by immunoSEQ multiplex PCR, the TCRdb table keeps only in-frame clones and is missing some. The sample lists about 2.1 million clones, approximately 92% seen once, with approximately 1.7% in the top ten. Sample: naive CD8+ T cells from PBMCs. Receptor source: a man between 18 and 29 years old in good health. Some clones in this sample may be carry-over from other donors' samples. Both conserved end residues are part of each CDR3. A D gene is named only where the DNA matches it firmly. Expanded clones get a size class; other rows say once, few or many, or leave the size out.

V	D	J	size	CDR3	DNA
TRBV21-1	.	TRBJ1-3	.	CASSTGGRGGENTIYF	TGTGCCAGCAGCACAGGGGGAAGAGGGGGTGAGAACACCATATATTTT
TRBV7-3	.	TRBJ2-6	.	CASSPLPGGSGANVLTF	TGTGCCAGCAGCCCTCTCCCCGGGGGCTCTGGGGCCAACGTCCTGACTTTC
TRBV14	.	TRBJ2-7	.	CASSHFQGPYEQYF	TGTGCCAGCAGCCACTTTCAGGGCCCGTACGAGCAGTACTTC
TRBV6-5	.	TRBJ2-2	.	CASTKDTGELFF	TGTGCCAGCACCAAGGACACCGGGGAGCTGTTTTTT
TRBV28	TRBD2	TRBJ2-2	.	CASLGLAHTGELFF	TGTGCCAGCCTCGGACTAGCCCACACCGGGGAGCTGTTTTTT
TRBV7-8	.	TRBJ2-7	.	CASSQKIGVGEQYF	TGTGCCAGCAGCCAGAAAATCGGGGTTGGGGAGCAGTACTTC
TRBV5-1	TRBD2	TRBJ2-3	.	CASSFRDVSGISPDTQYF	TGCGCCAGCAGCTTTCGAGACGTAAGCGGGATAAGCCCAGATACGCAGTATTTT
TRBV28	.	TRBJ1-2	few	CASSLRGAYYGYTF	TGTGCCAGCAGTTTAAGGGGCGCCTATTATGGCTACACCTTC
TRBV11-1	.	TRBJ2-7	.	CASSFKQLSSYEQYF	TGTGCCAGCAGCTTCAAACAGCTTAGCTCCTACGAGCAGTACTTC
TRBV10-1	TRBD1	TRBJ2-2	once	CASSDELGTGDTGELFF	TGCGCCAGCAGTGATGAGTTGGGAACAGGGGACACCGGGGAGCTGTTTTTT
TRBV15	.	TRBJ1-5	.	CATSVTNQPQHF	TGTGCCACCAGTGTTACTAATCAGCCCCAGCATTTT
TRBV18	.	TRBJ2-3	.	CASSPGTPTGTDTQYF	TGTGCCAGCTCACCAGGGACTCCAACCGGCACAGATACGCAGTATTTT